The following is a TCR beta chain sequence with its context. The antigen remains undetermined. This entry belongs to a study of graft-versus-host responses after intestinal transplantation. V was shortened by 4 bases and J by 0 bases, with 16 bases between the two germline ends. The CDR3 contains 17 residues. Germline assignment: CDR1 KGHSH and CDR2 LQKENI. Here immunoSEQ multiplex PCR was the method, and the copy in TCRdb shows in-frame clones only, minus some. Among about 100,000 clones listed, roughly 87% were seen once. The gene calls are TRBV18 and TRBJ1-3; a weak D match, TRBD1 (5 bases). The receptor's source is a human donor who was the organ donor for an intestinal transplant. The sequencing used unstimulated CD4+ T cells sorted from spleen or lymph node cells, collected before transplant. In nucleotides, the CDR3 is TGTGCCAGCTCACTGGGCGGGACCCCAGGCTCTGGAAACACCATATATTTT. It specifies CASSLGGTPGSGNTIYF.